Listed here are 7 T cell receptor beta chains from one sample, sequenced in a study of blood T cell repertoires in COVID-19. Profiled with immunoSEQ multiplex PCR; TCRdb holds only in-frame clones, not every one. The sample contains 250,000 or so clones, roughly 89% of which appear only once. The specimen was peripheral blood. Receptor source: a woman aged 35 to 49 who had recovered from COVID-19.

This chain links TRBV7-9 with TRBJ2-7; D may be TRBD1 (6 bases). The length of the CDR3 is 12 residues. Trimming stripped 1 base from V and 6 bases from J, with 7 bases between. Looked up from germline, CDR1 is SEHNR and CDR2 is FQNEAQ (reference sequence). The CDR3 sequence is CASSLEGGEQYF. The CDR3 DNA follows: TGTGCCAGCAGCTTAGAAGGGGGCGAGCAGTACTTC.

The V call is TRBV6-5, the J call TRBJ1-6; 8 bases agree with TRBD1. Trimming took 2 bases from V and 8 from J; bases not matched to a gene: 2. Germline lookup yields CDR1 MNHEY and CDR2 SVGAGI. The CDR3 loop spans 14 amino acids. The CDR3 region has the DNA TGTGCCAGCAGTTACGAACAGGGGGATTCACCCCTCCACTTT. It translates to CASSYEQGDSPLHF.

J is TRBJ2-2 and V is TRBV27; 8 nucleotides match TRBD1. CDR1 is MNHEY and CDR2 is SMNVEV in the germline V gene (reference sequence). The CDR3 extends over 16 amino acids. Trimming took 5 bases from V and 4 from J; bases not matched to a gene: 9. CDR3 sequence reads: CASSIYGTGSTGELFF. The CDR3 DNA follows: TGTGCCAGCAGTATCTATGGGACAGGAAGCACCGGGGAGCTGTTTTTT.

The sample holds one count of this clone. The chain recombines TRBV11-1 with TRBJ1-5; the D is unclear. V lost 5 bases, J lost 3 bases, and 8 bases lay in between. Germline values: CDR1 SGHAT, CDR2 FQDESV (reference sequence). The CDR3 sequence is 13 residues long. CDR3 sequence reads: CASSLTDNQPQHF. CDR3 coding DNA: TGTGCCAGCAGCCTTACAGACAATCAGCCCCAGCATTTT. Together with reference TRBV11-1 and TRBJ1-5, the CDR3 gives the full variable domain: EAEVAQSPRYKITEKSQAVAFWCDPISGHATLYWYRQILGQGPELLVQFQDESVVDDSQLPKDRFSAERLKGVDSTLKIQPAELGDSAMYLCASSLTDNQPQHFGDGTRLSIL.

V usage is TRBV11-2 and J usage is TRBJ2-7, with TRBD1 matching 7 bases. The germline V gene has CDR1 SGHAT and CDR2 FQNNGV. The J segment lost 4 bases and the V segment lost 5 bases, leaving 8 bases of the junction unmatched. The CDR3 spans 14 residues. CDR3 nucleotides: TGTGCCAGCAGCCCCGACAGGGAGAATTACGAGCAGTACGTC. This gives the protein CASSPDRENYEQYV.

The chain combines TRBV5-1 with TRBJ1-3; D uncertain. The CDR3 runs 14 residues. The V end lost 0 bases, the J end lost 3 bases, and 7 bases lay between the germline ends. The V gene's germline CDR1 is SGHRS and CDR2 YFSETQ. CDR3 nucleotides: TGCGCCAGCAGCTTGGAGTCCGGTGGAAACACCATATATTTT. It yields the protein CASSLESGGNTIYF.

In the case of this clone: Other DNA sequences in this sample translate to the same CDR3. The chain recombines TRBV18 with TRBJ1-5; no clear D gene. Germline V CDR1 and CDR2: KGHSH, LQKENI. The CDR3 is 13 residues long. V lost 2 bases, J lost 2 bases, and 4 bases lay in between. The CDR3 sequence: CASSPGGNQPQHF. The CDR3 nucleotides read TGTGCCAGCTCACCAGGAGGCAATCAGCCCCAGCATTTT. The whole variable domain, filled in from reference TRBV18 and TRBJ1-5, reads NAGVMQNPRHLVRRRGQEARLRCSPMKGHSHVYWYRQLPEEGLKFMVYLQKENIIDESGMPKERFSAEFPKEGPSILRIQQVVRGDSAAYFCASSPGGNQPQHFGDGTRLSIL.